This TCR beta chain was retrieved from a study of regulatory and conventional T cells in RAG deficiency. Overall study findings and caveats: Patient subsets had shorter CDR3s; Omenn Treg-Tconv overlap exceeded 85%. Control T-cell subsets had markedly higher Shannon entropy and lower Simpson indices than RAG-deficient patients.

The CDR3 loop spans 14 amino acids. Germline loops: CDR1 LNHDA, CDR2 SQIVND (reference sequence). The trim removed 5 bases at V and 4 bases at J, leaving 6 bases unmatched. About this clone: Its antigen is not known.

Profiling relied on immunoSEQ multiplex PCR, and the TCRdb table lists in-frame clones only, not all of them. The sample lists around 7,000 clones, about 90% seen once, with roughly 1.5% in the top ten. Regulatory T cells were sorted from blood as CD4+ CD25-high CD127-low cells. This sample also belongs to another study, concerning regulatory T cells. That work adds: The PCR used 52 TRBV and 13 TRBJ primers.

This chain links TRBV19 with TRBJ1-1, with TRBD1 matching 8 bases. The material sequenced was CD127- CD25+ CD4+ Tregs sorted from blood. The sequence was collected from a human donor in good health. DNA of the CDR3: TGTGCCAGTAGTGGAAGGACAGGGACCACTGAAGCTTTCTTT. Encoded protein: CASSGRTGTTEAFF. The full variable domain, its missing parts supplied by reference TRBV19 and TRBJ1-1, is DGGITQSPKYLFRKEGQNVTLSCEQNLNHDAMYWYRQDPGQGLRLIYYSQIVNDFQKGDIAEGYSVSREKKESFPLTVTSAQKNPTAFYLCASSGRTGTTEAFFGQGTRLTVV.